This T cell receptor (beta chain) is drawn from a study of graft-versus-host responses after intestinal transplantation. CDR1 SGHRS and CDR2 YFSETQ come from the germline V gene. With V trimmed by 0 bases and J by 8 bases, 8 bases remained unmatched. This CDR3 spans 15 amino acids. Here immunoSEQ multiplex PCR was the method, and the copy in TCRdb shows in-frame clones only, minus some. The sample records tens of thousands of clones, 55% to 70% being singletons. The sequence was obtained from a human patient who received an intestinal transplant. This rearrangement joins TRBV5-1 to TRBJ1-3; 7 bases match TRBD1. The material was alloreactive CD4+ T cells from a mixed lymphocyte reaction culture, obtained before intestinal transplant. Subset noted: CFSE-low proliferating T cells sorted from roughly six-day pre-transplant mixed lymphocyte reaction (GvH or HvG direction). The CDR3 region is CASSLAPGQSHTIYF. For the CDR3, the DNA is TGCGCCAGCAGCTTGGCCCCGGGACAGTCACACACCATATATTTT.